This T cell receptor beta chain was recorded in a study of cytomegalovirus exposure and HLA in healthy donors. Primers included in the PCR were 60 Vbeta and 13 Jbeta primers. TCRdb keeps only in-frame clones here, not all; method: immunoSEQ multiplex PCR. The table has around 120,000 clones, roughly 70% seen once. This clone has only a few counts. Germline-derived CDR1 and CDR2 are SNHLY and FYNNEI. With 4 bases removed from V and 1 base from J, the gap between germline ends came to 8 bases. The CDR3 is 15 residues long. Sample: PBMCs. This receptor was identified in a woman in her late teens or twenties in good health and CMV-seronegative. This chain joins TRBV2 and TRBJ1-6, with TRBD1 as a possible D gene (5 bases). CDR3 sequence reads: CASSAGISYNSPLHF. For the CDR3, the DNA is TGTGCCAGCAGTGCAGGGATTTCCTATAATTCACCCCTCCACTTT.